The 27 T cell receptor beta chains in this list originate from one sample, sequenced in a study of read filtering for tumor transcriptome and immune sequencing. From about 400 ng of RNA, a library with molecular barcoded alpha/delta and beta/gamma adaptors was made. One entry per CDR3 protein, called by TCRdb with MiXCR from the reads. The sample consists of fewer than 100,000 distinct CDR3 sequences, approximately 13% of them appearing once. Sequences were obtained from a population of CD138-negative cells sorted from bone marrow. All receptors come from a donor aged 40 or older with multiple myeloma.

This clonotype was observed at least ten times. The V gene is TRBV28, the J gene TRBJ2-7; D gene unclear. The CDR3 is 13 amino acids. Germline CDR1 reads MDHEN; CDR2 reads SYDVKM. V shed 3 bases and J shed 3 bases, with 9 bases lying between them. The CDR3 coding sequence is TGTGCCAGCAGTTTTGTGGGGTACTACGAGCAGTACTTC. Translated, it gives CASSFVGYYEQYF. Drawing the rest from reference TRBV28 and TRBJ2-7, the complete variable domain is DVKVTQSSRYLVKRTGEKVFLECVQDMDHENMFWYRQDPGLGLRLIYFSYDVKMKEKGDIPEGYSVSREKKERFSLILESASTNQTSMYLCASSFVGYYEQYFGPGTRLTVT.

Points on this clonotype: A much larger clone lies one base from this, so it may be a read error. This CDR3 reads CSASDPAGGGDEQYF. CDR3 nucleotides: TGCAGTGCTAGCGACCCCGCGGGAGGCGGCGACGAGCAGTACTTC. The rearrangement links TRBV20-1 to TRBJ2-7; 8 nucleotides match TRBD2. Trimming took 3 bases from V and 5 from J; bases not matched to a gene: 12. Germline CDR1 and CDR2: DFQATT and SNEGSKA (reference sequence). CDR3 length: 15 residues.

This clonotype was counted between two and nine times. CDR3 residues: CSVAAGGGREQYF. In DNA form, the CDR3 reads TGCAGCGTCGCGGCGGGCGGAGGGAGGGAGCAGTACTTC. The rearrangement links TRBV29-1 to TRBJ2-7, with D possibly TRBD2 on 6 matching bases. The CDR3 has 13 amino acids. The ends were cut back, 6 bases at V and 7 bases at J, with 19 bases in the middle. Germline-derived CDR1 and CDR2 are SQVTM and ANQGSEA.

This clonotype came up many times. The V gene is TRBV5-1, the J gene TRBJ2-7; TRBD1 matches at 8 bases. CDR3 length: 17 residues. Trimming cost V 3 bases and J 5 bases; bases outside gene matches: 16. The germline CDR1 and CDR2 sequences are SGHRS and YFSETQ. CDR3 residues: CASSSSRGRTGPHEQYF. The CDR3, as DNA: TGCGCCAGCAGCTCATCCCGGGGCAGGACAGGGCCCCACGAGCAGTACTTC.

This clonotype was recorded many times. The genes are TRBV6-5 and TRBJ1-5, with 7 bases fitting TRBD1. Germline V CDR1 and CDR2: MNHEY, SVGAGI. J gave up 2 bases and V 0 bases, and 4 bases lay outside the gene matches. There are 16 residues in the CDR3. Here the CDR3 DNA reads TGTGCCAGCAGTTACTCGAGGCAGGGGGGCAATCAGCCCCAGCATTTT. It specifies CASSYSRQGGNQPQHF.

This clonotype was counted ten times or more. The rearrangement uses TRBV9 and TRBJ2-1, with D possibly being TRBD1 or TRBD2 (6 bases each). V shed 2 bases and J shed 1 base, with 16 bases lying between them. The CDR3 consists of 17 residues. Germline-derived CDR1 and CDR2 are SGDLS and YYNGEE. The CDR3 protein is CASSVGAAGISYNEQFF. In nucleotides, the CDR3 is TGTGCCAGCAGCGTGGGGGCGGCGGGGATATCCTACAATGAGCAGTTCTTC.

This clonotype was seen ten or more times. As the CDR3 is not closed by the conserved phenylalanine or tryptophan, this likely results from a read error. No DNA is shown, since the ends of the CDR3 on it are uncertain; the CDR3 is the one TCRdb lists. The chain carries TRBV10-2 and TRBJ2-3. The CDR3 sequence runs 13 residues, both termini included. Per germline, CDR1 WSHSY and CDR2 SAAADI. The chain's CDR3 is CASSEAQDISREI.

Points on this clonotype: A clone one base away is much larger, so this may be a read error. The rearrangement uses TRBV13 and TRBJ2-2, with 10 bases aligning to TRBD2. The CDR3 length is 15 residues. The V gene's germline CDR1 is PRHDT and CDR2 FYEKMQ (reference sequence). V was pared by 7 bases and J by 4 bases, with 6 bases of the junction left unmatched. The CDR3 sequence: CASKELAGSTGELFF. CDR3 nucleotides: TGTGCCAGCAAGGAACTAGCGGGGAGCACCGGGGAGCTGTTTTTT.

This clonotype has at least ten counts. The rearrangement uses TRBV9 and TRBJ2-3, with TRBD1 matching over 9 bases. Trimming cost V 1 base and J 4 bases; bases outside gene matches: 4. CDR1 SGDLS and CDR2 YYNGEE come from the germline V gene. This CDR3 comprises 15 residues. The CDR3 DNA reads TGTGCCAGCAGCGTACAACAGGGGGCCTCAGATACGCAGTATTTT. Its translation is CASSVQQGASDTQYF.

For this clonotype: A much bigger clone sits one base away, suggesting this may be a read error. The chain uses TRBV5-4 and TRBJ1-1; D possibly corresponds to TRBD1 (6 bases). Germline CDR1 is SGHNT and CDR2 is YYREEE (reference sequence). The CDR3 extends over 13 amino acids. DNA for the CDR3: TGTGCCTGCAGCTCGGACAGCAACACTGAAGCTTTCTTT. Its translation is CACSSDSNTEAFF.

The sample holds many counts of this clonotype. The CDR3: CASSLWSLNTGELFF. The CDR3, as DNA: TGTGCCAGCAGTTTATGGTCCCTGAACACCGGGGAGCTGTTTTTT. The chain is built from TRBV12-3 or TRBV12-4 and TRBJ2-2; D not certain. The CDR3 totals 15 residues. V was trimmed by 2 bases and J by 1 base, leaving 8 bases between them.

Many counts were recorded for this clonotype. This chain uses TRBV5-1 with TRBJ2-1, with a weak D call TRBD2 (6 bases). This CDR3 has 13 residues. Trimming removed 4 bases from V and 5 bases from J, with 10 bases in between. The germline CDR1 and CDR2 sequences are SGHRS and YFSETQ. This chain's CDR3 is CASSRGTDNEQFF. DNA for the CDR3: TGCGCCAGCAGCCGCGGGACTGACAATGAGCAGTTCTTC.

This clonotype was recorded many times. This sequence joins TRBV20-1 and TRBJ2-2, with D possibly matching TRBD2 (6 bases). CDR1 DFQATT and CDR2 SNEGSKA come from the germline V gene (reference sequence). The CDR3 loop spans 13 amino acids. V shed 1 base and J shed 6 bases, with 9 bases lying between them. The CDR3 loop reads CSARATGAGELFF. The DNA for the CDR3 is TGCAGTGCTAGAGCAACGGGAGCCGGGGAGCTGTTTTTT.

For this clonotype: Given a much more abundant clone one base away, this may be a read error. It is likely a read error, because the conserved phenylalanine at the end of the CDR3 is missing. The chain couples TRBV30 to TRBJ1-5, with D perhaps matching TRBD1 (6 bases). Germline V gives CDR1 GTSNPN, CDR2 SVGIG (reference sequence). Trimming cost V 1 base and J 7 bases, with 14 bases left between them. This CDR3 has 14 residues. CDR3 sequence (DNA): TGTGCCTGGAGTGCAGGGTCCGGGGGCCAGCCCCAGCATCTT. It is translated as CAWSAGSGGQPQHL.

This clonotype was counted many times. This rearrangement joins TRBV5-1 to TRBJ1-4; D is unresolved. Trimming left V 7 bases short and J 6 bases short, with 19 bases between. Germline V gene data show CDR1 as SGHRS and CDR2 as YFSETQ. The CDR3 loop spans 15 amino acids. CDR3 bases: TGCGCCAGCCGCCTCGGCGGGTCGACTGATGAAAAACTGTTTTTT. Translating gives CASRLGGSTDEKLFF. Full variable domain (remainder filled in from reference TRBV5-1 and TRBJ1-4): KAGVTQTPRYLIKTRGQQVTLSCSPISGHRSVSWYQQTPGQGLQFLFEYFSETQRNKGNFPGRFSGRQFSNSRSEMNVSTLELGDSALYLCASRLGGSTDEKLFFGSGTQLSVL.

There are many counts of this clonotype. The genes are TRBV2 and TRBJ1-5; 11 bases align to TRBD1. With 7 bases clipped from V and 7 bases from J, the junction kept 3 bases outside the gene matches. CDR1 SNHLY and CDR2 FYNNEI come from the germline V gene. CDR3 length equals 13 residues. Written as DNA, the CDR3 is TGTGCCAGCAAAGGACAGGGGGCACAGCCCCAGCATTTT. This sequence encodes CASKGQGAQPQHF.

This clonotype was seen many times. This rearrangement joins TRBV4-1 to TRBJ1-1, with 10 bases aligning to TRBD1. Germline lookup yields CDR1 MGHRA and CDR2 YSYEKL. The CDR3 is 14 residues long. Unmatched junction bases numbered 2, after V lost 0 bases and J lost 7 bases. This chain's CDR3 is CASSQEDRGYEAFF. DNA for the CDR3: TGCGCCAGCAGCCAAGAGGACAGGGGGTATGAAGCTTTCTTT.

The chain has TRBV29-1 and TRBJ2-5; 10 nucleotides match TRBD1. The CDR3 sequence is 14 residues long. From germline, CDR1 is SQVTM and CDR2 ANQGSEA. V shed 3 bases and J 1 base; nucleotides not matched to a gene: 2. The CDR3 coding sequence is TGCAGCGTTGACGGGACAGGGGCCCAAGAGACCCAGTACTTC. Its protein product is CSVDGTGAQETQYF.

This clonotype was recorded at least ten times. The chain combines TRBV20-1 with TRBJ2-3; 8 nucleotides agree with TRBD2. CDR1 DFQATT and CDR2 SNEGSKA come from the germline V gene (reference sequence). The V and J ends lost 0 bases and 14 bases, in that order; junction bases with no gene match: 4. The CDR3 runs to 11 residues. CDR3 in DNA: TGCAGTGCTAGAGAGACGGGAGGGCGGTATTTT. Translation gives CSARETGGRYF.

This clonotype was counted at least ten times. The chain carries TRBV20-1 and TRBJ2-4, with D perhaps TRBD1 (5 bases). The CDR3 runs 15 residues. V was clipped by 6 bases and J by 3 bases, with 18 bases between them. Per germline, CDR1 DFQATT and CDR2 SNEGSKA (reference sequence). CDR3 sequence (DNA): TGCAGTGCCCCCGGACCCACTCAGGGCAAAAACATTCAGTACTTC. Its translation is CSAPGPTQGKNIQYF.

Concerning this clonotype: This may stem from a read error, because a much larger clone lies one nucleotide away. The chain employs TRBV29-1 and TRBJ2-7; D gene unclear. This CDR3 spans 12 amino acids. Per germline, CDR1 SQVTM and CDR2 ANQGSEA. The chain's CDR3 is CSFRHSSYEQYF. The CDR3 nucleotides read TGCAGTTTCCGGCACTCCTCCTACGAGCAGTACTTC.

The CDR3 spells CSVDSTSGGSYEQYF. In DNA form, the CDR3 reads TGCAGCGTTGATTCAACTAGCGGAGGGTCCTACGAGCAGTACTTC. The rearrangement links TRBV29-1 to TRBJ2-7, with 8 bases identical to TRBD2. CDR3 length: 15 amino acids. The J segment lost 1 base and the V segment lost 3 bases, leaving 8 bases of the junction unmatched. Looked up from germline, CDR1 is SQVTM and CDR2 is ANQGSEA.

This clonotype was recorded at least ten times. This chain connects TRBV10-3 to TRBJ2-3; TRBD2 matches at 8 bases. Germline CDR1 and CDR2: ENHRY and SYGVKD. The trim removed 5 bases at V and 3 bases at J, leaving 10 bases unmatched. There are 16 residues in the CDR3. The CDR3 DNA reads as TGTGCCATCAGTTCCACTAGCGGAGGGGATACAGATACGCAGTATTTT. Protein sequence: CAISSTSGGDTDTQYF.

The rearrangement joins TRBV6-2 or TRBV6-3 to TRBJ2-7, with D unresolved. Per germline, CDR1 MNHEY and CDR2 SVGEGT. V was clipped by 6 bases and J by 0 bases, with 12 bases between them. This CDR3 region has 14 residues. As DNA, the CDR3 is TGTGCCAGCAGGACCTCCAGGAGCTCCTACGAGCAGTACTTC. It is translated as CASRTSRSSYEQYF.

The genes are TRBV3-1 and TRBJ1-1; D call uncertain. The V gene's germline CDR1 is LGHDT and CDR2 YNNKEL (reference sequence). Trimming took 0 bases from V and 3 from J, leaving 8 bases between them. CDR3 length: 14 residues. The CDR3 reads CASSQEDKYTEAFF. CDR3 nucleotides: TGTGCCAGCAGCCAAGAAGACAAATACACTGAAGCTTTCTTT. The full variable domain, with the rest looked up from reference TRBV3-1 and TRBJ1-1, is DTAVSQTPKYLVTQMGNDKSIKCEQNLGHDTMYWYKQDSKKFLKIMFSYNNKELIINETVPNRFSPKSPDKAHLNLHINSLELGDSAVYFCASSQEDKYTEAFFGQGTRLTVV.

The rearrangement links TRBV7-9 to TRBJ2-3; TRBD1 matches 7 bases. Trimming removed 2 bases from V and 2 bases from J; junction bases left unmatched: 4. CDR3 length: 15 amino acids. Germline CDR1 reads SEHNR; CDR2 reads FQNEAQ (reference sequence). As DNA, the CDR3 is TGTGCCAGCAGCTTAAGGGGACAGAACACAGATACGCAGTATTTT. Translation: CASSLRGQNTDTQYF.

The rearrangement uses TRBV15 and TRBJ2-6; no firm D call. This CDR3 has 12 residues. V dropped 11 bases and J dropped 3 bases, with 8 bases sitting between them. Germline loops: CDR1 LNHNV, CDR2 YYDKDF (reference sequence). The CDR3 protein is CAVGFGANVLTF. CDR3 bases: TGTGCCGTCGGCTTTGGGGCCAACGTCCTGACTTTC.